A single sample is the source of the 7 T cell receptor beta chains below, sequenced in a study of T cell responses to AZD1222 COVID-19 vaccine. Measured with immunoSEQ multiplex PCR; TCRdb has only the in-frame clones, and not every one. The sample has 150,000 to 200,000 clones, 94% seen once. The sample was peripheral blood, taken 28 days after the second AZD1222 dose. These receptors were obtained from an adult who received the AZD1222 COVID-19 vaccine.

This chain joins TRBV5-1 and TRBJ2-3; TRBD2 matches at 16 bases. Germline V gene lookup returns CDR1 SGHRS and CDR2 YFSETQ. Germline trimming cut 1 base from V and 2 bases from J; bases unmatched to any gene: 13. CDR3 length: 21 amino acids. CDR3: CASSLRSGTSGRVLNTDTQYF. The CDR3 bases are TGCGCCAGCAGCTTGAGATCTGGGACTAGCGGGAGGGTTTTAAACACAGATACGCAGTATTTT. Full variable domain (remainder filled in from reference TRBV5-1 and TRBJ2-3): KAGVTQTPRYLIKTRGQQVTLSCSPISGHRSVSWYQQTPGQGLQFLFEYFSETQRNKGNFPGRFSGRQFSNSRSEMNVSTLELGDSALYLCASSLRSGTSGRVLNTDTQYFGPGTRLTVL.

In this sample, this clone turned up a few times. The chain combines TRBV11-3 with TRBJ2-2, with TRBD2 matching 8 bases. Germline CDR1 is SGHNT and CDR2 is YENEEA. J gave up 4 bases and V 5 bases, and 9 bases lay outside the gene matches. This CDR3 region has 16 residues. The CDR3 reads CASSRRGGRTTGELFF. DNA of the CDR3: TGTGCCAGCAGCCGGCGGGGCGGGAGGACCACCGGGGAGCTGTTTTTT.

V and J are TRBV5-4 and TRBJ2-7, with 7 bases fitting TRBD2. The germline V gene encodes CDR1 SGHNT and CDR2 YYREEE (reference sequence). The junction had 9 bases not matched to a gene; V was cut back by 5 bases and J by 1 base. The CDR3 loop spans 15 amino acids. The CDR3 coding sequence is TGTGCCAGCAGAGCGGGACTCCGAGGGTCCTACGAGCAGTACTTC. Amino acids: CASRAGLRGSYEQYF.

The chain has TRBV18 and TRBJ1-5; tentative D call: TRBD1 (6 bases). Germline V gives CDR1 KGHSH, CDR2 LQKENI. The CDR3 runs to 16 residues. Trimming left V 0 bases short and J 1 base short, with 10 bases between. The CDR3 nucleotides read TGTGCCAGCTCACCACCGGCCCAGGGGAGCAATCAGCCCCAGCATTTT. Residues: CASSPPAQGSNQPQHF. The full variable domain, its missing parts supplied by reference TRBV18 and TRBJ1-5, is NAGVMQNPRHLVRRRGQEARLRCSPMKGHSHVYWYRQLPEEGLKFMVYLQKENIIDESGMPKERFSAEFPKEGPSILRIQQVVRGDSAAYFCASSPPAQGSNQPQHFGDGTRLSIL.

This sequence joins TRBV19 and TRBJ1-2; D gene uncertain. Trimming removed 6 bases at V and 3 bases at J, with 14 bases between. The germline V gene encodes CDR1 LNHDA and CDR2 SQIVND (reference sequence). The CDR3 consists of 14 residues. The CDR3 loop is CASRSLDAYYGYTF. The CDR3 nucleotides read TGTGCCAGTAGGTCTCTCGACGCTTACTATGGCTACACCTTC.

Here the CDR3 reads CASSYSTSGEQYF. The CDR3 DNA follows: TGTGCCAGCAGTTACTCCACTAGCGGTGAGCAGTACTTC. The genes are TRBV6-5 and TRBJ2-7, with 8 bases matching TRBD2. The CDR3 has 13 amino acids. J lost 7 bases, V lost 0 bases, and 2 bases had no gene match. CDR1 and CDR2 (germline): MNHEY, SVGAGI.

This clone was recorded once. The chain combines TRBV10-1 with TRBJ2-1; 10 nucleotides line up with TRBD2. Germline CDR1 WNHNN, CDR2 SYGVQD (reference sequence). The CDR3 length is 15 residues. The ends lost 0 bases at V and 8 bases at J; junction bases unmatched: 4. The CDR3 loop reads CASSESSGRVDEQFF. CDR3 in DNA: TGCGCCAGCAGTGAGTCGAGCGGGAGGGTCGATGAGCAGTTCTTC.